Shown below are 21 T cell receptor beta chains from a single sample sequenced in a study of neoadjuvant anti-PD-1 for oral cavity cancer (dated by TCRdb to 2020 to 2022). Per the publication, the time point label means: after neoadjuvant nivolumab, at surgical resection. The library was made by the immunoSEQ multiplex PCR assay. Imported from immuneACCESS, the table was reduced by TCRdb to in-frame sequences with V and J called. These copies leave out some clones; in studies compared against another copy, an unresolved V gene accounts for under half, and the cause of the remainder is not known. This sample lists roughly 9,000 clones; around 60% were detected once. In total, the top ten clones hold nearly 4.5% of the sample. Material: PBMCs, obtained after nivolumab (anti-PD-1) treatment. The receptor set was obtained from a person between 35 and 79 years old with oral cavity squamous cell carcinoma.

The chain is built from TRBV25-1 and TRBJ2-2; no firm D call. Looked up from germline, CDR1 is MGHDK and CDR2 is SYGVNS. The CDR3 covers 11 residues. V was shortened by 7 bases and J by 3 bases, with 3 bases between the two germline ends. CDR3: CASIDTGELFF. CDR3 nucleotides: TGTGCCAGCATCGACACCGGGGAGCTGTTTTTT.

Here the CDR3 reads CASSPLGRNTDTQYF. Here the CDR3 DNA reads TGTGCCAGCAGCCCCCTCGGGCGTAACACAGATACGCAGTATTTT. This chain links TRBV7-9 with TRBJ2-3; D call uncertain. Trimming removed 5 bases at V and 2 bases at J, with 14 bases between. This CDR3 region has 15 residues. Per germline, CDR1 SEHNR and CDR2 FQNEAQ (reference sequence).

This rearrangement joins TRBV5-1 to TRBJ1-2, with 7 bases aligning to TRBD1. Germline-derived CDR1 and CDR2 are SGHRS and YFSETQ. V was pared by 3 bases and J by 3 bases, with 2 bases of the junction left unmatched. The CDR3 consists of 13 residues. In DNA, the CDR3 is TGCGCCAGCAGCTCAGACAGGGACTATGGCTACACCTTC. It translates to CASSSDRDYGYTF.

The V and J genes are TRBV2 and TRBJ1-5; maybe TRBD1 (6 bases). The CDR3 consists of 15 residues. V was cut by 5 bases and J by 3 bases, with 14 bases left in between. Germline CDR1 reads SNHLY; CDR2 reads FYNNEI. CDR3 nucleotide sequence: TGTGCCAGCAGTTTTGGGGGGGGCCCCAATCAGCCCCAGCATTTT. This gives the protein CASSFGGGPNQPQHF. Full variable domain (missing parts from reference TRBV2 and TRBJ1-5): EPEVTQTPSHQVTQMGQEVILRCVPISNHLYFYWYRQILGQKVEFLVSFYNNEISEKSEIFDDQFSVERPDGSNFTLKIRSTKLEDSAMYFCASSFGGGPNQPQHFGDGTRLSIL.

This chain links TRBV29-1 with TRBJ2-2; D ambiguous. Germline V gives CDR1 SQVTM, CDR2 ANQGSEA. The CDR3 loop spans 11 amino acids. V was clipped by 4 bases and J by 4 bases, with 4 bases between them. CDR3 bases: TGCAGCGTTGTTTTCACCGGGGAGCTGTTTTTT. Residues: CSVVFTGELFF.

The chain combines TRBV27 with TRBJ1-3; tentative D call: TRBD1 (5 bases). V lost 4 bases, J lost 8 bases, and 12 bases lay in between. The CDR3 consists of 13 residues. Germline CDR1 is MNHEY and CDR2 is SMNVEV (reference sequence). The CDR3 nucleotides read TGTGCCAGCAGTTGGGGGGGAGCGGACACCATATATTTT. It translates to CASSWGGADTIYF.

This clone was seen once. The chain combines TRBV5-1 with TRBJ1-4; a possible D gene is TRBD1 (6 bases). This CDR3 region has 15 residues. The ends were cut back, 6 bases at V and 5 bases at J, with 17 bases in the middle. CDR1 is SGHRS, CDR2 YFSETQ, per germline. The CDR3 sequence is CASTPQGTSNEKLFF. The CDR3 bases are TGCGCCAGCACTCCCCAGGGGACCTCGAATGAAAAACTGTTTTTT.

The V gene is TRBV5-1, the J gene TRBJ2-1; 7 positions match TRBD2. CDR1 and CDR2 (germline): SGHRS, YFSETQ. V was clipped by 1 base and J by 6 bases; unmatched bases: 4. The CDR3 is 14 residues long. The CDR3 nucleotides read TGCGCCAGCAGCTTGTTAGCGGGCCTCAATGAGCAGTTCTTC. Amino acid sequence: CASSLLAGLNEQFF.

The rearrangement joins TRBV7-8 to TRBJ1-5; 10 bases fit TRBD1. The CDR3 length is 17 residues. CDR1 is SGHVS and CDR2 is FQNEAQ in the germline V gene. V lost 5 bases, J lost 4 bases, and 11 bases stayed unmatched. The CDR3 spells CASSNSDRGQRNQPQHF. CDR3 sequence (DNA): TGTGCCAGCAGCAACTCTGACAGGGGGCAAAGGAATCAGCCCCAGCATTTT.

This clone occurred a few times. V is TRBV27 and J is TRBJ2-1; 9 nucleotides align to TRBD2. Germline V lookup: CDR1 MNHEY, CDR2 SMNVEV (reference sequence). The CDR3 is 15 residues long. V trimming: 3 bases; J trimming: 7 bases; junction bases outside the gene matches: 7. The CDR3 coding sequence is TGTGCCAGCAGTTTCTTAGCGGGAGCCAGTAATGAGCAGTTCTTC. It is translated as CASSFLAGASNEQFF.

The J gene is TRBJ1-5, the V gene TRBV19; 10 bases match TRBD1. The CDR3 sequence is 15 residues long. V was clipped by 4 bases and J by 7 bases; unmatched bases: 7. Germline V gene lookup returns CDR1 LNHDA and CDR2 SQIVND (reference sequence). CDR3 sequence (DNA): TGTGCCAGTAGTACGGAGACAGGGGGCGGACAGCCCCAGCATTTT. Protein product: CASSTETGGGQPQHF. The full variable domain, rest sourced from reference TRBV19 and TRBJ1-5, is DGGITQSPKYLFRKEGQNVTLSCEQNLNHDAMYWYRQDPGQGLRLIYYSQIVNDFQKGDIAEGYSVSREKKESFPLTVTSAQKNPTAFYLCASSTETGGGQPQHFGDGTRLSIL.

The chain joins TRBV4-1 to TRBJ1-3; 7 bases align to TRBD1. This CDR3 contains 16 residues. Germline CDR1 is MGHRA and CDR2 is YSYEKL. J gave up 7 bases and V 4 bases, and 13 bases lay outside the gene matches. The CDR3 DNA reads as TGCGCCAGCAGCCCTATAGGACAGGCCCTCACGAACACCATATATTTT. This sequence encodes CASSPIGQALTNTIYF.

In DNA form, the CDR3 reads TGTGCCAGCAGTTGGAGGCAGGGGTCCGGGGAGCTGTTTTTT. It yields the protein CASSWRQGSGELFF. J is TRBJ2-2 and V is TRBV2, with D possibly being TRBD1 (6 bases). CDR3 length: 14 amino acids. Germline CDR1 reads SNHLY; CDR2 reads FYNNEI. Trimming removed 5 bases at V and 6 bases at J, with 13 bases between.

This clone has more than one count but fewer than ten. This sequence joins TRBV4-2 and TRBJ1-4, with 11 bases matching TRBD1. Trimming at V came to 1 base and at J to 4 bases, leaving 11 bases not matched to a gene. Germline CDR1 reads LGHNA; CDR2 reads YNFKEQ. This CDR3 has 19 amino acids. The CDR3 spells CASSQGGQGAVDFNEKLFF. The CDR3 DNA follows: TGTGCCAGCAGCCAAGGTGGACAGGGGGCCGTAGATTTTAATGAAAAACTGTTTTTT.

The rearrangement uses TRBV5-1 and TRBJ2-1, with TRBD1 identical over 7 bases. J lost 0 bases, V lost 1 base, and 7 bases had no gene match. Germline CDR1 and CDR2: SGHRS and YFSETQ. The CDR3 loop spans 17 amino acids. CDR3 bases: TGCGCCAGCAGCTTGTGGCCCGGACAGGCCTCCTACAATGAGCAGTTCTTC. This gives the protein CASSLWPGQASYNEQFF.

This chain uses TRBV2 with TRBJ2-1; 8 bases are a match to TRBD2. The CDR3 contains 19 residues. V shed 6 bases and J 3 bases; nucleotides not matched to a gene: 19. Germline values: CDR1 SNHLY, CDR2 FYNNEI. The CDR3: CASRVALAAGTRNYNEQFF. Here the CDR3 DNA reads TGTGCCAGCAGGGTTGCACTAGCGGCCGGGACCCGGAACTACAATGAGCAGTTCTTC.

V usage is TRBV19 and J usage is TRBJ2-1, with 13 nucleotides matching TRBD2. From germline, CDR1 is LNHDA and CDR2 SQIVND (reference sequence). The V gene end was trimmed by 5 bases and the J gene end by 9 bases; junction bases not matched to a gene: 7. The CDR3 loop spans 15 amino acids. The CDR3 region is CASSLGLAGLVEQFF. CDR3 coding DNA: TGTGCCAGTAGTCTGGGACTAGCGGGACTAGTTGAGCAGTTCTTC.

The chain carries TRBV25-1 and TRBJ1-1; 9 nucleotides align to TRBD1. The V and J ends lost 8 bases and 0 bases, in that order; junction bases with no gene match: 13. CDR3 length: 17 amino acids. Germline CDR1 reads MGHDK; CDR2 reads SYGVNS. CDR3 bases: TGTGCCAGCGGCACCGACAGGGGGGTCGGCATGAACACTGAAGCTTTCTTT. It is translated as CASGTDRGVGMNTEAFF.

This chain joins TRBV18 and TRBJ2-3; 7 bases are shared with TRBD2. Unmatched junction bases numbered 8, after V lost 5 bases and J lost 6 bases. CDR3 length: 14 residues. CDR1 is KGHSH and CDR2 is LQKENI in the germline V gene. The CDR3: CASSTGLSWDTQYF. CDR3 DNA sequence: TGTGCCAGCTCAACGGGACTATCCTGGGATACGCAGTATTTT.

The chain uses TRBV5-5 and TRBJ1-1; D gene unclear. V was trimmed by 4 bases and J by 8 bases, leaving 15 bases between them. CDR1 and CDR2 (germline): SGHKS, YYEKEE (reference sequence). The CDR3 loop spans 13 amino acids. CDR3: CASSPWVLQEAFF. The DNA of the CDR3 is TGTGCCAGCAGCCCTTGGGTCCTCCAGGAAGCTTTCTTT.

The rearrangement uses TRBV7-8 and TRBJ2-2; 7 bases line up with TRBD2. The trim removed 7 bases at V and 6 bases at J, leaving 8 bases unmatched. Germline assignment: CDR1 SGHVS and CDR2 FQNEAQ. The CDR3 is made up of 14 amino acids. The CDR3 loop is CASKRDYPPGELFF. DNA for the CDR3: TGTGCCAGCAAGAGGGACTACCCTCCCGGGGAGCTGTTTTTT.